The sequence of this T cell receptor (beta chain) was determined in a study of T cells expressing NK-cell markers (dated by TCRdb to about 2020). Notes on the research overall: Seven to nine donors provided sorted CD3+CD56+NKG2C+, CD3+CD56+NKG2C- and CD3+CD56-NKG2C+ T-cell subsets, whose TCR beta-chain repertoires were profiled. Of the eight sequenced donors, seven were found to be HCMV-seropositive and one was found to be HCMV-seronegative. All eight donors whose samples were sequenced were randomly selected healthy volunteers, three of them men and five women. Libraries were sequenced as 2 x 150 bp reads on Illumina HiSeq 2000/2500, MiSeq or NextSeq.

To determine HCMV serostatus, a commercial ELISA kit was used to detect HCMV-specific IgG in serum. Peripheral blood mononuclear cells were isolated from blood by Ficoll density gradient centrifugation. The instrument was an Illumina HiSeq 2000. 5'RACE template switching, by which a universal primer site and unique molecular identifiers were added, was used to make TCR beta cDNA libraries. cDNA synthesis was primed from the TCR beta constant segment and was followed by two successive PCR amplification steps. As for the original processing: MIGEC handled demultiplexing of the reads and grouping by UMI, while MiTCR was used to assemble and quantify clonotypes. To remove erroneous sequences, TCR cDNA sequences were retained only when supported by two or more reads. The tcR package was used for downstream repertoire analysis, and clonotypes were matched across fractions by CDR3 nucleotide sequence plus V segment. VDJmatch was used to annotate antigen specificity against VDJdb, with one amino acid substitution in CDR3 allowed. The reads, reprocessed by TCRdb, yield one row per CDR3 protein sequence and no DNA. TCRdb, not the authors, supplied the V and J calls. For this sample, the table gives a few hundred thousand distinct CDR3 sequences. Approximately 3.6% of the sample belongs to the ten largest clones.

For this clonotype: Its antigen remains unidentified.

Overall results and qualifications from the work: It remained unclear whether the expanded NKG2C-expressing T cell clones were specific for HCMV antigens. Those dominant clonotypes were again the most abundant among CD3+CD56-NKG2C+ cells in four donors, at roughly 25-65%. In several donors, the dominant CD3+CD56+NKG2C+ clonotypes were found to rank among the top 10 CD8+ clonotypes and to make up about 1.0-7.5% of CD8+ T cells.

The CDR1 and CDR2 encoded by the germline V gene are SGDLS and YYNGEE. The CDR3 contains 15 residues, cysteine and phenylalanine counted. No nucleotide data were recorded. This receptor was taken from a man younger than 30 in good health. Donor details come from another sample of the same person, matched by shared clones. The rearrangement combines TRBV9 with TRBJ2-7; TCRdb's D call, TRBD2, is unchecked because there is no DNA. Sequenced: blood T cells: a sorted CD56 or NKG2C T cell subset, CD4+ or CD8+ T cells, or bulk PBMC T cells (not recorded which). CDR3 protein: CASTPREGPSYEQYF.